This T cell receptor (beta chain) was sequenced in a study of blood T cell repertoires in COVID-19. Looking at the study overall: The study drew acute and convalescent COVID-19 samples from the United States, Italy and Spain. The cDNA or gDNA used as material had been derived from T cells, B-cell-depleted T cells, or PBMCs.

Germline lookup yields CDR1 GTSNPN and CDR2 SVGIG (reference sequence). The CDR3 is made up of 15 amino acids. Losses at the gene ends were 4 bases for V and 5 bases for J; bases not matched to a gene: 11. Original processing methods: Amplification of reference gene primers provided the estimated nucleated cell counts. Only in-frame clones appear in the TCRdb table, and some are missing; sequencing was by immunoSEQ multiplex PCR. V and J calls and clone size come straight from that table; D and trimming were deduced from the DNA. The repertoire has 350,000 to 450,000 clones, 85% of them found once; the top ten carry more than 3%.

V and J are TRBV30 and TRBJ1-3; 7 bases are shared with TRBD1. The sequence derives from a woman in her late teens or twenties with acute or convalescent COVID-19. The sample consisted of peripheral blood. CDR3 in DNA: TGTGCCTGGACCTCGGACAGGCCCTTACGAAACACCATATATTTT. As protein: CAWTSDRPLRNTIYF. Full variable domain (rest looked up from reference TRBV30 and TRBJ1-3): SQTIHQWPATLVQPVGSPLSLECTVEGTSNPNLYWYRQAAGRGLQLLFYSVGIGQISSEVPQNLSASRPQDRQFILSSKKLLLSDSGFYLCAWTSDRPLRNTIYFGEGSWLTVV.